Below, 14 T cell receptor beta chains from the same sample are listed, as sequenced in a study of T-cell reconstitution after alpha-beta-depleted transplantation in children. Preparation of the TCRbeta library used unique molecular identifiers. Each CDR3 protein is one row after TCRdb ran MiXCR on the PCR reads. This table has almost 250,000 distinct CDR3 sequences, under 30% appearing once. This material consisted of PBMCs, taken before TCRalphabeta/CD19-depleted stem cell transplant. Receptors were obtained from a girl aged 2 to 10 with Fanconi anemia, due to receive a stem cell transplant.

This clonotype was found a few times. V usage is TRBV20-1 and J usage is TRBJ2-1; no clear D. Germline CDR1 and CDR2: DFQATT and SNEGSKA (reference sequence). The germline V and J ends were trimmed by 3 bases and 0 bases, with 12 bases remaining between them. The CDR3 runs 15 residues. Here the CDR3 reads CSASLATSSYNEQFF. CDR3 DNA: TGCAGTGCTAGCTTAGCCACGAGCTCCTACAATGAGCAGTTCTTC.

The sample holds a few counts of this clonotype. CDR3 in amino acids: CASSPGRGQYF. The CDR3 region has the DNA TGTGCCAGCAGCCCGGGGAGGGGGCAGTATTTT. The chain is built from TRBV7-2 and TRBJ2-3, with 7 bases aligning to TRBD2. V lost 5 bases and J lost 11; bases outside the gene matches: 4. Germline values: CDR1 SGHTA, CDR2 FQGNSA. The CDR3 is made up of 11 amino acids.

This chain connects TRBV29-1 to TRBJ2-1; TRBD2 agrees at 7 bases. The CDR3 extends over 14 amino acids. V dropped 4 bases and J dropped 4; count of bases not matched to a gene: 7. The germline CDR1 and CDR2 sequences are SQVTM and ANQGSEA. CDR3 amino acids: CSVVVREKYNEQFF. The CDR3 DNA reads TGCAGCGTTGTGGTGCGGGAGAAATACAATGAGCAGTTCTTC.

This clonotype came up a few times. CDR3 bases: TGTGCCAGCAGCCAAGATCGGGGCACACGGGAGGGCGCTAGGAGGGACAATGAGCAGTTCTTC. Its translation is CASSQDRGTREGARRDNEQFF. V and J are TRBV4-2 and TRBJ2-1; TRBD2 matches at 8 bases. Germline V lookup: CDR1 LGHNA, CDR2 YNFKEQ. The CDR3 covers 21 residues. Trimming cost V 0 bases and J 5 bases; bases outside gene matches: 21.

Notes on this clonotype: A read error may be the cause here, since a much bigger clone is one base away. The CDR3 here is CAISFYPGPSSYNEQFF. The CDR3 DNA is TGTGCCATCAGCTTCTATCCGGGGCCGAGCTCCTACAATGAGCAGTTCTTC. The rearrangement links TRBV7-2 to TRBJ2-1, with D possibly being TRBD1 or TRBD2 (5 bases each). The CDR3 covers 17 residues. Germline V lookup: CDR1 SGHTA, CDR2 FQGNSA.

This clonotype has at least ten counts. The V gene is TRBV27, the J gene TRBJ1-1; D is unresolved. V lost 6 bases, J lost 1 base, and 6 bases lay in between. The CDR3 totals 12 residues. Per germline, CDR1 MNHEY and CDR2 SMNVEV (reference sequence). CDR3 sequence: CASRAPNTEAFF. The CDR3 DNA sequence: TGTGCCAGCAGGGCCCCGAACACTGAAGCTTTCTTT.

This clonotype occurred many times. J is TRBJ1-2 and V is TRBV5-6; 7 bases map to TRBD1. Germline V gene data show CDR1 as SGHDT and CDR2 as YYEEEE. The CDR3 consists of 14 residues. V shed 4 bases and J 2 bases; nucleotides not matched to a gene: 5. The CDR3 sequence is CASSDDRANYGYTF. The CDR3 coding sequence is TGTGCCAGCAGCGACGACAGGGCGAACTATGGCTACACCTTC.

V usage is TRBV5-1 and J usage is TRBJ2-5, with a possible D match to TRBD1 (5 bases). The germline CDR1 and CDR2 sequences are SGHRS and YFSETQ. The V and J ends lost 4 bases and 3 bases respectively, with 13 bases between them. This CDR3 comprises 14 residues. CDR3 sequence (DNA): TGCGCCAGCAGCCGTGGACAATTTGAAGAGACCCAGTACTTC. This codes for CASSRGQFEETQYF.

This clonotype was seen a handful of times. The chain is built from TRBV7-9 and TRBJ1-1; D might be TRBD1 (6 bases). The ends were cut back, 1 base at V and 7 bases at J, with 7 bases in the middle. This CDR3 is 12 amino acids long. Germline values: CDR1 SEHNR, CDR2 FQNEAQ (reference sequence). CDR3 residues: CASSLVRGEAFF. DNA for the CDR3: TGTGCCAGCAGCTTAGTCAGGGGTGAAGCTTTCTTT. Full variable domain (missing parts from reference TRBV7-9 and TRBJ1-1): DTGVSQNPRHKITKRGQNVTFRCDPISEHNRLYWYRQTLGQGPEFLTYFQNEAQLEKSRLLSDRFSAERPKGSFSTLEIQRTEQGDSAMYLCASSLVRGEAFFGQGTRLTVV.

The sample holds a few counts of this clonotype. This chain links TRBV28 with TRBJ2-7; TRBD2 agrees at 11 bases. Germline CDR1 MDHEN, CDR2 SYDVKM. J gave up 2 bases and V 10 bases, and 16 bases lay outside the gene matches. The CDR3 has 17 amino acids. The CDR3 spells CATPLRLAGKLTYEQYF. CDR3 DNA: TGTGCCACCCCCCTTAGACTAGCGGGAAAACTAACCTACGAGCAGTACTTC. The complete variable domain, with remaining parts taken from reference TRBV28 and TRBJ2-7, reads DVKVTQSSRYLVKRTGEKVFLECVQDMDHENMFWYRQDPGLGLRLIYFSYDVKMKEKGDIPEGYSVSREKKERFSLILESASTNQTSMYLCATPLRLAGKLTYEQYFGPGTRLTVT.

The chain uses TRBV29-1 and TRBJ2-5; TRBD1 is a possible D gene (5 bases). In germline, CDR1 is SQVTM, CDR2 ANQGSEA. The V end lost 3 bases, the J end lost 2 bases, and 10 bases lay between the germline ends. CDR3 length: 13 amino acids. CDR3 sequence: CSVERQQQETQYF. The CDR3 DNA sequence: TGCAGCGTTGAGCGACAGCAGCAAGAGACCCAGTACTTC.

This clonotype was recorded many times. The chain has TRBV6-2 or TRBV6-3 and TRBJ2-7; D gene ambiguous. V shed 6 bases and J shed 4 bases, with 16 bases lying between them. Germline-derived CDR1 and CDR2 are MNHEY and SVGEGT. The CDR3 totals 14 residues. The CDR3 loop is CASSRSGVPYEQYF. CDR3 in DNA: TGTGCCAGCAGCCGCTCCGGTGTTCCTTACGAGCAGTACTTC.

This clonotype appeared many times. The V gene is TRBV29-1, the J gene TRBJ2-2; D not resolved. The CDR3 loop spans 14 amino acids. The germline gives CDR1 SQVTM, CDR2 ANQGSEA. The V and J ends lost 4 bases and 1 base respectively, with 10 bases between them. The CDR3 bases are TGCAGCGTTGGAGGCAGGATGAACACCGGGGAGCTGTTTTTT. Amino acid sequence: CSVGGRMNTGELFF.

The CDR3 loop reads CASSLVSGLDEQFF. Written as DNA, the CDR3 is TGTGCCAGCAGCTTAGTATCGGGGCTCGATGAGCAGTTCTTC. V gene TRBV7-9 combines with J gene TRBJ2-1; D tentatively reads TRBD1 or TRBD2 (5 bases each). This CDR3 is built from 14 residues. Trimming shortened V by 1 base and J by 8 bases, and 12 bases separated the two germline ends. The germline V gene encodes CDR1 SEHNR and CDR2 FQNEAQ (reference sequence).